This T cell receptor (beta chain) was recorded in a study of sequential checkpoint blockade in melanoma. Study summary: After both sequences, patients received maintenance nivolumab. 75 to 95 pretreatment tumor DNA samples were TCRβ immunosequenced.

The repertoire was sequenced with immunoSEQ multiplex PCR; TCRdb's copy has only in-frame clones and lacks some. The sample holds more than 10,000 clones, about 27% seen once. This sample's treatment: randomized to nivolumab then ipilimumab (arm A) or the reverse (arm B). The source is a human donor with melanoma. The sequences come from tumor tissue (inferred from file names), collected from a patient given nivolumab and ipilimumab in sequence.

The CDR3 region is CASSLALAGGQETQYF. CDR3 DNA: TGCGCCAGCAGCTTGGCCCTAGCGGGGGGACAAGAGACCCAGTACTTC. This chain uses TRBV5-1 with TRBJ2-5; 11 nucleotides match TRBD2. After removal of 0 bases from V and 2 bases from J, the junction contained 3 bases not matched to a gene. The germline gives CDR1 SGHRS, CDR2 YFSETQ. CDR3 length equals 16 residues.